Sequencing of this T cell receptor beta chain was carried out in a study of Ad26.COV2.S vaccination and SARS-CoV-2 variants. Study-wide background: The vaccine Ad26.COV2.S was put into the muscle once, or twice with 56 days between.

Sequencing used immunoSEQ multiplex PCR; TCRdb keeps in-frame clones, though not all of them. The sample yields 380,000 or so clones, roughly 91% seen once. In germline, CDR1 is LGHNA, CDR2 YSLEER. V was pared by 0 bases and J by 4 bases, with 12 bases between. The CDR3 extends over 15 amino acids. Treatment noted: some 20 received Ad26.COV2.S at low or high dose, single or two shots; about 5 received placebo; per-sample allocation not given. It was on day 63 after the first vaccine or placebo injection that samples were taken. This TCR derives from a person between 18 and 59 years old who received the Ad26.COV2.S COVID-19 vaccine or a placebo. The material sequenced was peripheral blood, taken in a trial of Ad26.COV2.S vaccine versus placebo. The V gene is TRBV4-3, the J gene TRBJ1-1; no clear D. In DNA form, the CDR3 reads TGCGCCAGCAGCCAAGATGTAGGTTTAAGCACTGAAGCTTTCTTT. Translated, it gives CASSQDVGLSTEAFF.